This T cell receptor beta chain was documented in a study of T cells in localized non-small cell lung cancer. The study's findings and limits: Across samples, adjacent lung featured a median approximately 56 of the top 100 tumor clones. Uninvolved adjacent lung showed higher T cell clonality than tumor. Heterogeneity remains possible because sequencing was limited to only one tumor region.

About this clone itself: The antigen is undetermined.

Here immunoSEQ multiplex PCR was the method, and the copy in TCRdb shows in-frame clones only, minus some. This table holds about 83,000 clones, 70% to 90% found once. The germline CDR1 and CDR2 sequences are LGHNT and FRNRAP. The ends were cut back, 5 bases at V and 10 bases at J, with 14 bases in the middle. The CDR3 is made up of 12 amino acids. The clonotype was recovered from a female donor at least 60 years old with stage I lung adenocarcinoma. The sequencing used peripheral blood, collected before any cancer treatment. This chain connects TRBV12-5 to TRBJ2-5; D gene uncertain. The CDR3 DNA follows: TGTGCTAGTGGTACATCACAGAGAGACCAGTACTTC. It yields the protein CASGTSQRDQYF. The entire variable domain, with the rest obtained from reference TRBV12-5 and TRBJ2-5, is as follows: DARVTQTPRHKVTEMGQEVTMRCQPILGHNTVFWYRQTMMQGLELLAYFRNRAPLDDSGMPKDRFSAEMPDATLATLKIQPSEPRDSAVYFCASGTSQRDQYFGPGTRLLVL.